Below are 22 T cell receptor beta chains sequenced from a single sample in a study of blood T cell repertoires in COVID-19. Assay: immunoSEQ multiplex PCR; the TCRdb copy retains only in-frame clones and omits some. The data contain some 240,000 clones, approximately 83% of them singletons. The sequenced sample was PBMCs or T cells enriched from blood (not recorded which). All receptors derive from a woman between 35 and 50 years old with acute COVID-19.

The chain uses TRBV5-1 and TRBJ2-1; D remains unclear. This CDR3 spans 11 amino acids. Germline CDR1 SGHRS, CDR2 YFSETQ. With 1 base removed from V and 10 bases from J, the gap between germline ends came to 6 bases. For the CDR3, the DNA is TGCGCCAGCAGCTTGTTGGAGGAGCAGTTCTTC. This codes for CASSLLEEQFF.

The J gene is TRBJ1-4, the V gene TRBV2; TRBD1 aligns across 7 bases. This CDR3 is 14 amino acids long. After removal of 5 bases from V and 4 bases from J, the junction contained 4 bases not matched to a gene. Germline V gives CDR1 SNHLY, CDR2 FYNNEI. In DNA, the CDR3 is TGTGCCAGCAGTTTGGGACAGAATAATGAAAAACTGTTTTTT. Protein: CASSLGQNNEKLFF.

The chain joins TRBV5-5 to TRBJ2-5; D is undetermined. Germline V lookup: CDR1 SGHKS, CDR2 YYEKEE (reference sequence). Trimming shortened V by 4 bases and J by 5 bases, and 21 bases separated the two germline ends. The CDR3 runs to 16 residues. The CDR3 protein is CASSGYPRDSGETQYF. The DNA for the CDR3 is TGTGCCAGCAGCGGGTACCCTCGAGATTCCGGGGAGACCCAGTACTTC. The whole variable domain, filled in from reference TRBV5-5 and TRBJ2-5, reads DAGVTQSPTHLIKTRGQQVTLRCSPISGHKSVSWYQQVLGQGPQFIFQYYEKEERGRGNFPDRFSARQFPNYSSELNVNALLLGDSALYLCASSGYPRDSGETQYFGPGTRLLVL.

The J gene is TRBJ2-3, the V gene TRBV6-5; D may be TRBD2 (5 bases). V was trimmed by 7 bases and J by 5 bases, leaving 7 bases between them. Germline V gives CDR1 MNHEY, CDR2 SVGAGI. The CDR3 consists of 11 residues. The CDR3 sequence is CASKGEDTQYF. The DNA of the CDR3 is TGTGCCAGCAAGGGAGAAGATACGCAGTATTTT.

In this sample, this clone turned up once. The genes are TRBV10-3 and TRBJ2-1, with no clear D. The CDR3 is made up of 12 amino acids. CDR1 and CDR2 (germline): ENHRY, SYGVKD. Between the trimmed V and J ends, which lost 3 bases and 8 bases, there was a span of 8 bases. DNA of the CDR3: TGTGCCATCAGTGAATCTCGGGATGAGCAGTTCTTC. Its protein product is CAISESRDEQFF.

This chain uses TRBV6-1 with TRBJ2-1; D possibly corresponds to TRBD2 (6 bases). V lost 4 bases to trimming and J lost 6 bases, with 22 bases between them. The germline V gene encodes CDR1 MNHNS and CDR2 SASEGT. The CDR3 covers 17 residues. The CDR3 region is CASSGSTLAGGPNEQFF. In nucleotides, the CDR3 is TGTGCCAGCAGTGGAAGCACGCTAGCAGGAGGGCCCAATGAGCAGTTCTTC.

The J gene is TRBJ2-7, the V gene TRBV5-6; 11 positions agree with TRBD1. J gave up 4 bases and V 2 bases, and 11 bases lay outside the gene matches. Per germline, CDR1 SGHDT and CDR2 YYEEEE. The CDR3 is made up of 17 amino acids. CDR3 bases: TGTGCCAGCAGCTTTCGGACAGGGGGCGTTTTCACATACGAGCAGTACTTC. Its translation is CASSFRTGGVFTYEQYF.

This chain uses TRBV5-5 with TRBJ1-1; tentatively, D is TRBD1 (5 bases). Germline CDR1 reads SGHKS; CDR2 reads YYEKEE (reference sequence). This CDR3 has 13 amino acids. Deletions cut 4 bases from V and 5 bases from J, with 12 bases between. This CDR3 is CASSRGLGTEAFF. CDR3 sequence (DNA): TGTGCCAGCAGCCGGGGACTGGGAACTGAAGCTTTCTTT.

The chain links TRBV27 to TRBJ1-2; D is ambiguous. Trimming cost V 4 bases and J 2 bases, with 8 bases left between them. The germline gives CDR1 MNHEY, CDR2 SMNVEV (reference sequence). This CDR3 comprises 13 residues. The CDR3 coding sequence is TGTGCCAGCAGTTCGACACCGAACTATGGCTACACCTTC. Translated, it gives CASSSTPNYGYTF.

The chain has TRBV6-1 and TRBJ1-3; 9 bases map to TRBD1. Trimming at V came to 2 bases and at J to 5 bases, leaving 13 bases not matched to a gene. Per germline, CDR1 MNHNS and CDR2 SASEGT. The CDR3 is 18 amino acids. The CDR3 coding sequence is TGTGCCAGCAGTGAATCTACGGACAGGGGCGCCGCTAGAAACACCATATATTTT. It translates to CASSESTDRGAARNTIYF.

The chain links TRBV30 to TRBJ2-1; 7 nucleotides match TRBD2. With 4 bases clipped from V and 5 bases from J, the junction kept 5 bases outside the gene matches. Germline V gene sequence: CDR1 GTSNPN, CDR2 SVGIG (reference sequence). CDR3 length equals 13 residues. CDR3 residues: CAWTGLGHNEQFF. CDR3 DNA: TGTGCCTGGACCGGACTAGGTCACAATGAGCAGTTCTTC. Supplemented by reference TRBV30 and TRBJ2-1, the full variable domain reads SQTIHQWPATLVQPVGSPLSLECTVEGTSNPNLYWYRQAAGRGLQLLFYSVGIGQISSEVPQNLSASRPQDRQFILSSKKLLLSDSGFYLCAWTGLGHNEQFFGPGTRLTVL.

This clone was detected ten times or more. Other nucleotide sequences from this sample produce the same CDR3. The chain has TRBV20-1 and TRBJ1-1; possibly TRBD1 for D (5 bases). This CDR3 is built from 11 residues. CDR1 is DFQATT, CDR2 SNEGSKA, per germline (reference sequence). Trimming removed 3 bases from V and 5 bases from J, with 7 bases in between. CDR3 sequence: CSARGGTEAFF. CDR3 DNA sequence: TGCAGTGCTAGGGGGGGAACTGAAGCTTTCTTT.

The V and J genes are TRBV7-8 and TRBJ2-7; the match to TRBD2 covers 8 bases. This CDR3 contains 14 residues. Germline V gives CDR1 SGHVS, CDR2 FQNEAQ. V dropped 3 bases and J dropped 3; count of bases not matched to a gene: 4. CDR3 bases: TGTGCCAGCAGCTTTCAGCGGGAGAGCTACGAGCAGTACTTC. Translation gives CASSFQRESYEQYF. The full variable domain, completed using reference TRBV7-8 and TRBJ2-7, is GAGVSQSPRYKVAKRGQDVALRCDPISGHVSLFWYQQALGQGPEFLTYFQNEAQLDKSGLPSDRFFAERPEGSVSTLKIQRTQQEDSAVYLCASSFQRESYEQYFGPGTRLTVT.

The chain is built from TRBV29-1 and TRBJ1-6, with 8 bases fitting TRBD1. The junction had 12 bases not matched to a gene; V was cut back by 6 bases and J by 8 bases. This CDR3 is 15 amino acids long. From germline, CDR1 is SQVTM and CDR2 ANQGSEA. CDR3 amino acids: CSVRTTGAQDSPLHF. CDR3 bases: TGCAGCGTGCGGACGACAGGGGCGCAGGATTCACCCCTCCACTTT.

The V and J genes are TRBV4-1 and TRBJ2-7; 12 positions match TRBD1. CDR3 length equals 17 residues. Trimming cost V 2 bases and J 6 bases; bases outside gene matches: 11. Per germline, CDR1 MGHRA and CDR2 YSYEKL. The CDR3 is CASSQTTGTGGRGEQYF. In DNA form, the CDR3 reads TGCGCCAGCAGCCAAACCACCGGGACAGGGGGCCGGGGCGAGCAGTACTTC.

The CDR3 DNA is TGTGCCAGCAGTTACTCGGGGGCAGGCTACGAGCAGTACTTC. It encodes CASSYSGAGYEQYF. J is TRBJ2-7 and V is TRBV6-5; D perhaps matches TRBD1 (6 bases). CDR1 and CDR2 from the germline V gene are MNHEY and SVGAGI. CDR3 length equals 14 residues. Trimming removed 0 bases at V and 3 bases at J, with 9 bases between.

V gene TRBV6-5 combines with J gene TRBJ1-5; tentative D call: TRBD1 (6 bases). V dropped 0 bases and J dropped 5 bases, with 14 bases sitting between them. The CDR3 loop spans 16 amino acids. Germline CDR1 is MNHEY and CDR2 is SVGAGI. The CDR3 region is CASSYSWAQGHQPQHF. The DNA for the CDR3 is TGTGCCAGCAGTTACTCTTGGGCACAGGGACATCAGCCCCAGCATTTT.

This chain links TRBV6-6 with TRBJ1-5, with 7 bases lining up with TRBD1. This CDR3 region has 13 residues. Trimming cost V 8 bases and J 0 bases; bases outside gene matches: 1. Germline V CDR1 and CDR2: MNHNY, SVGAGI (reference sequence). This CDR3 reads CASQGDSNQPQHF. In DNA, the CDR3 is TGTGCCAGCCAGGGGGATAGCAATCAGCCCCAGCATTTT.

V gene TRBV19 combines with J gene TRBJ2-3; TRBD2 aligns across 9 bases. The CDR3 sequence is 15 residues long. Trimming at V came to 3 bases and at J to 5 bases, leaving 6 bases not matched to a gene. From germline, CDR1 is LNHDA and CDR2 SQIVND (reference sequence). CDR3 region: CASSMLAGAKDTQYF. In DNA form, the CDR3 reads TGTGCCAGTAGTATGTTAGCGGGGGCTAAAGATACGCAGTATTTT.

The rearrangement uses TRBV5-4 and TRBJ2-1; perhaps TRBD1 as D (6 bases). The germline V and J ends were trimmed by 4 bases and 5 bases, with 19 bases remaining between them. Germline values: CDR1 SGHNT, CDR2 YYREEE (reference sequence). The CDR3 is made up of 16 amino acids. In DNA, the CDR3 is TGTGCCAGCAGCAGGGACAACCACCCCCTGAACAATGAGCAGTTCTTC. Residues: CASSRDNHPLNNEQFF. Full variable domain (rest looked up from reference TRBV5-4 and TRBJ2-1): ETGVTQSPTHLIKTRGQQVTLRCSSQSGHNTVSWYQQALGQGPQFIFQYYREEENGRGNFPPRFSGLQFPNYSSELNVNALELDDSALYLCASSRDNHPLNNEQFFGPGTRLTVL.

This clone was seen a handful of times. V is TRBV3-1 (or the pseudogene TRBV3-2) and J is TRBJ1-1; TRBD1 is a possible D gene (6 bases). This CDR3 spans 11 amino acids. Germline loops: CDR1 LGHDT, CDR2 YNNKEL (reference sequence). Between the trimmed V and J ends, which lost 7 bases and 6 bases, there was a span of 9 bases. CDR3: CASMDSSEAFF. The CDR3 coding sequence is TGTGCCAGCATGGACAGTTCTGAAGCTTTCTTT.

The chain carries TRBV11-2 and TRBJ1-1, with D possibly being TRBD1 (5 bases). V lost 5 bases and J lost 3, with 16 bases in between. CDR1 and CDR2 (germline): SGHAT, FQNNGV. This CDR3 comprises 15 residues. Here the CDR3 reads CASSPWGDRDTEAFF. The CDR3 region has the DNA TGTGCCAGCAGCCCATGGGGGGATCGCGACACTGAAGCTTTCTTT.